One T cell receptor (beta chain) is described in this entry. Its target is unknown. CDR3 size: 16 residues. With V trimmed by 3 bases and J by 7 bases, 7 bases remained unmatched. Germline V gene data show CDR1 as SGHKS and CDR2 as YYEKEE (reference sequence). This entry is derived from a study of cytomegalovirus exposure and HLA in healthy donors. Findings of the study overall: Association of 15,000 to 20,000 TCR beta sequences with HLA alleles was found at 0.05 false discovery rate in a later analysis. The authors excluded some V segments, including TRBV6-2 and TRBV6-3, as indistinguishable.

In the PCR, 60 Vbeta and 13 Jbeta primers were used. The method was immunoSEQ multiplex PCR; TCRdb's version includes in-frame clones alone and lacks a portion of them. The listing records 130,000 to 150,000 clones. The origin of this receptor is a male donor in good health and CMV-seronegative. The chain uses TRBV5-5 and TRBJ2-7, with 16 bases that match TRBD2. The source material was PBMCs. CDR3 residues: CASSSSGTSGRGEQYF. The CDR3 nucleotides are TGTGCCAGCAGCTCTTCCGGGACTAGCGGGAGGGGGGAGCAGTACTTC.